This T cell receptor (beta chain) was captured by sequencing in a study of early stage breast cancer tumors. Whole-study context: About 80% of the 16 invasive tumors were ER+, PR+ and HER2-. Among around 12 ER+/PR+/HER2- tumors, eight were ductal, four lobular. Overall study results and limits: Tumor and normal breast were distinguished via blood comparison in 14 of 16 patients.

Note on this clone: Its specificity is not known.

Each sample had two DNA replicates, about 0.52 ug blood or around 1.6 ug tissue. The protocol was immunoSEQ multiplex PCR, while the TCRdb copy is restricted to in-frame clones and leaves out a portion. Of approximately 33,000 clones listed, roughly 81% were seen once; the top ten hold under 5.5%. V was shortened by 2 bases and J by 4 bases, with 3 bases between the two germline ends. The germline V gene has CDR1 DFQATT and CDR2 SNEGSKA (reference sequence). This CDR3 spans 11 amino acids. Sequencing was done on a sample of blood. This rearrangement joins TRBV20-1 to TRBJ1-3; D call uncertain. The source is a person aged 40 to 49 with breast cancer. Written as DNA, the CDR3 is TGCAGTGCTAGAAGGGGAAACACCATATATTTT. Translating it yields CSARRGNTIYF.